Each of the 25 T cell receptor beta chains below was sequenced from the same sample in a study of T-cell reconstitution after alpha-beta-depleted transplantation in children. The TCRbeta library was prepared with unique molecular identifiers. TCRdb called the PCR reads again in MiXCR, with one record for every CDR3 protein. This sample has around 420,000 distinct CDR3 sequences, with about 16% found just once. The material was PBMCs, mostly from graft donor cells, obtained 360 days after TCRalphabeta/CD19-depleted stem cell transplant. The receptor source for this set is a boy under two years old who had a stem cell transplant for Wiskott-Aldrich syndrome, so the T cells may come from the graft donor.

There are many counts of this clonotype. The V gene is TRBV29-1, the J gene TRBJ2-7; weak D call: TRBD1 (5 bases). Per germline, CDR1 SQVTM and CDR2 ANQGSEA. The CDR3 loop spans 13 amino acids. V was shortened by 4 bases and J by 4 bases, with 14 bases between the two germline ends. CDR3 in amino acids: CSVGEGVRYEQYF. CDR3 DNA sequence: TGCAGCGTTGGGGAAGGGGTACGGTACGAGCAGTACTTC.

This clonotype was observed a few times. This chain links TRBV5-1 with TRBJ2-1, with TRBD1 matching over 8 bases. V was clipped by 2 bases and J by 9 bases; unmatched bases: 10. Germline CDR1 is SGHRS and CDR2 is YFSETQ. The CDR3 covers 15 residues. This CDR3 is CASSLGTGRSSEQFF. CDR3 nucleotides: TGCGCCAGCAGCTTAGGGACAGGCCGGTCGAGTGAGCAGTTCTTC.

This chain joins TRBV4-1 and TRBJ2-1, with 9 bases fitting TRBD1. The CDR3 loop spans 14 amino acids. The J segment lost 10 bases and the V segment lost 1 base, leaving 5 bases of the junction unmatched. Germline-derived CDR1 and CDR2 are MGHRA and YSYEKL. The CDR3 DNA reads TGCGCCAGCAGCCAAGCGGACAGGGGAGGAGAGCAGTTCTTC. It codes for CASSQADRGGEQFF.

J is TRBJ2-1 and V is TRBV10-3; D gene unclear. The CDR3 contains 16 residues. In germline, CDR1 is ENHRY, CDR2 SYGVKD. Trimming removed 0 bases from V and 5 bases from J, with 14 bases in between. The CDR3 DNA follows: TGTGCCATCAGTGAGTCTAAGACGAAGGCACACAATGAGCAGTTCTTC. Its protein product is CAISESKTKAHNEQFF.

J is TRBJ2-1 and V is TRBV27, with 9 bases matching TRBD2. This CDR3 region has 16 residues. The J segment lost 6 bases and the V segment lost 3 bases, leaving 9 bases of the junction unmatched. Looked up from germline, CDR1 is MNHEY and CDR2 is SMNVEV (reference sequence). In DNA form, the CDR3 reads TGTGCCAGCAGTTTCTTAGCGGGAGACTCAGTCAATGAGCAGTTCTTC. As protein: CASSFLAGDSVNEQFF.

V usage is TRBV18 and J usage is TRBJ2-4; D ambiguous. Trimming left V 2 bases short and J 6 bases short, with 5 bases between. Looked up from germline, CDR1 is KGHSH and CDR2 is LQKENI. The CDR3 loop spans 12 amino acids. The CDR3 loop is CASSPSLNIQYF. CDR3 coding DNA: TGTGCCAGCTCACCATCCCTAAACATTCAGTACTTC.

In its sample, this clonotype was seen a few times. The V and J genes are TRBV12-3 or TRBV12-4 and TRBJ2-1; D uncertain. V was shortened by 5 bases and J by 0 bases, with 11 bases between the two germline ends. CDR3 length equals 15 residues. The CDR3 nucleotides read TGTGCCAGCAGTCCCCGCCCTTTCTCCTACAATGAGCAGTTCTTC. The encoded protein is CASSPRPFSYNEQFF.

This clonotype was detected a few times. CDR3 nucleotides: TGTGCCATCACTGGGACAGTCACCGGGGAGCTGTTTTTT. Translating it yields CAITGTVTGELFF. The chain combines TRBV10-3 with TRBJ2-2, with 7 bases matching TRBD1. V was clipped by 7 bases and J by 4 bases; unmatched bases: 3. This CDR3 is built from 13 residues. Germline CDR1 reads ENHRY; CDR2 reads SYGVKD.

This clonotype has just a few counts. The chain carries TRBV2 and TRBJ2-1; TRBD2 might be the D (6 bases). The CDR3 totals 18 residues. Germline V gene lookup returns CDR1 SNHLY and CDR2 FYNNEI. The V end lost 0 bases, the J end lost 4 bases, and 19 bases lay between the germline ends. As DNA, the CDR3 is TGTGCCAGCAGTGAAGCGCTTCGTGGTAGCGGTGATTACAATGAGCAGTTCTTC. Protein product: CASSEALRGSGDYNEQFF.

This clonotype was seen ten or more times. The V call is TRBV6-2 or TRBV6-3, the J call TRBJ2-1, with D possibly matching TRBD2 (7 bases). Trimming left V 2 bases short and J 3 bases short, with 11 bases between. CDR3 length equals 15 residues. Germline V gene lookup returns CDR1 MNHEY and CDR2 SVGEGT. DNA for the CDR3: TGTGCCAGCAGTTACGGGAGGGGGGGCTACAATGAGCAGTTCTTC. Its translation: CASSYGRGGYNEQFF.

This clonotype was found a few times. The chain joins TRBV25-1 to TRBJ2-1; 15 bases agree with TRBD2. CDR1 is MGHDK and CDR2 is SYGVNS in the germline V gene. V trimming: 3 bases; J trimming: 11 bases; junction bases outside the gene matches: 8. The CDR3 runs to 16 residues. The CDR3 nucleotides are TGTGCCAGCAGTGATCGAGTGGGACTAGCGGGGGGCAAGCAGTTCTTC. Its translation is CASSDRVGLAGGKQFF.

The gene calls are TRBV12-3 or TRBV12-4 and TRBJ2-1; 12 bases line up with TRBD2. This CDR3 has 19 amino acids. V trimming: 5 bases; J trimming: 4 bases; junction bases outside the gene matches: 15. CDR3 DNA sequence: TGTGCCAGCAGTCTAAGGACTAGCGGGATTCCAGAGGTATACAATGAGCAGTTCTTC. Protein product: CASSLRTSGIPEVYNEQFF.

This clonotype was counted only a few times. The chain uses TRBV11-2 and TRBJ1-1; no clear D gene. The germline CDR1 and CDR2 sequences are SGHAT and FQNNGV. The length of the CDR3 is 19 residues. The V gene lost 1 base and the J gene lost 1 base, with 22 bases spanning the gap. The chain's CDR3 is CASSLVPFETVDPNTEAFF. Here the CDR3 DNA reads TGTGCCAGCAGCTTAGTCCCCTTCGAAACAGTAGACCCGAACACTGAAGCTTTCTTT.

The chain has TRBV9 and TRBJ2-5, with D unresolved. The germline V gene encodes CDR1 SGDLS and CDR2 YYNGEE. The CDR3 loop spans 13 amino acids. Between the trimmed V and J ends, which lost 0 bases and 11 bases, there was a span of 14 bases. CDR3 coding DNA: TGTGCCAGCAGCGTAGAGTCCGAACCTCCACAGTACTTC. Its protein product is CASSVESEPPQYF.

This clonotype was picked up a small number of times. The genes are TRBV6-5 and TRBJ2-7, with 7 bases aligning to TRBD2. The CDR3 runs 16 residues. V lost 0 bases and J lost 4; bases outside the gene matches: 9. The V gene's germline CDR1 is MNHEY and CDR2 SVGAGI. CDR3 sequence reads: CASSYSRRRESYEQYF. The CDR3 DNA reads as TGTGCCAGCAGTTACTCGAGAAGGCGGGAGTCTTACGAGCAGTACTTC.

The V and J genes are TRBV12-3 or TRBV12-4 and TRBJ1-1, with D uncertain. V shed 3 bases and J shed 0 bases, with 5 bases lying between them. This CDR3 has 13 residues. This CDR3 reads CASSFSMNTEAFF. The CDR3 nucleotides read TGTGCCAGCAGTTTTTCGATGAACACTGAAGCTTTCTTT.

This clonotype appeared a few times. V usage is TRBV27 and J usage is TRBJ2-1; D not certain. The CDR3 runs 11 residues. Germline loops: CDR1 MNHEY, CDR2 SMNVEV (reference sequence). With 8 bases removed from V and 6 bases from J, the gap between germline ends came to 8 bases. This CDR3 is CASLNRNEQFF. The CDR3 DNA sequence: TGTGCCAGCTTAAACCGCAATGAGCAGTTCTTC.

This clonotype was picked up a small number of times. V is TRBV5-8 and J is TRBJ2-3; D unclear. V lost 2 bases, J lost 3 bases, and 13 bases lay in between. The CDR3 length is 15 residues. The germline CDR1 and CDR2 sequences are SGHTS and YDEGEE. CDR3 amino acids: CASSFGWTGTDTQYF. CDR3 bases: TGTGCCAGCAGCTTTGGTTGGACGGGTACAGATACGCAGTATTTT.

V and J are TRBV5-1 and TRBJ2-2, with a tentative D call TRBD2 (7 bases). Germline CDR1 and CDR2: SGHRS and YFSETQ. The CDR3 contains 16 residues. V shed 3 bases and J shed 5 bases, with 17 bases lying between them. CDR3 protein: CASSSREGGRTGELFF. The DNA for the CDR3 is TGCGCCAGCAGCTCCCGCGAGGGGGGGAGGACCGGGGAGCTGTTTTTT. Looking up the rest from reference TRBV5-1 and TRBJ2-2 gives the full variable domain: KAGVTQTPRYLIKTRGQQVTLSCSPISGHRSVSWYQQTPGQGLQFLFEYFSETQRNKGNFPGRFSGRQFSNSRSEMNVSTLELGDSALYLCASSSREGGRTGELFFGEGSRLTVL.

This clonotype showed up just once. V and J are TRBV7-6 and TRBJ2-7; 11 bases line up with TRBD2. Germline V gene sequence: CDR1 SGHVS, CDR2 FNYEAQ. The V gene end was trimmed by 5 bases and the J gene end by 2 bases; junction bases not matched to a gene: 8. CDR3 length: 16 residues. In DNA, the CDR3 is TGTGCCAGCAGCGAGACTAGCGGGGAGCACCCCTACGAGCAGTACTTC. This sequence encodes CASSETSGEHPYEQYF.

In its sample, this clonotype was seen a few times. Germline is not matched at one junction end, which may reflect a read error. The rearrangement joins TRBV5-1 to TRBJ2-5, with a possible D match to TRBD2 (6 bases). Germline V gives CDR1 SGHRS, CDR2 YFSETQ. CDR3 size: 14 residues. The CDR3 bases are TGCGCCAGCAGCTTGTTGAACGGGAGCCTACTTTTTGTCTTC. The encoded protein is CASSLLNGSLLFVF.

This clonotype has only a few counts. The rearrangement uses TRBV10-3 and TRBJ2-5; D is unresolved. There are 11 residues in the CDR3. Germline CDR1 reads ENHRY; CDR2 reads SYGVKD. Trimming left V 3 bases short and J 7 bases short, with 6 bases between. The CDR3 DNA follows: TGTGCCATCAGTGATATGGTGACCCAGTACTTC. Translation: CAISDMVTQYF.

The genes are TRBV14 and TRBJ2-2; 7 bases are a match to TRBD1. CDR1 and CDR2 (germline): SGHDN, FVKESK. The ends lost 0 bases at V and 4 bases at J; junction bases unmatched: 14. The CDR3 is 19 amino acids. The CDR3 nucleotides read TGTGCCAGCAGCCAAGAGAAGGGCCTCGACAGGGTACGCACCGGGGAGCTGTTTTTT. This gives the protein CASSQEKGLDRVRTGELFF.

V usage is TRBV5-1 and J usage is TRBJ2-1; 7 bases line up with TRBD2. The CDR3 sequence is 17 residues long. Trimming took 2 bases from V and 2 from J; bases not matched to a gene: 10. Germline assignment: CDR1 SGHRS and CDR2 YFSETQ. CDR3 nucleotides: TGCGCCAGCAGCTTTACCCTACTAGCGAAGACCTACAATGAGCAGTTCTTC. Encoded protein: CASSFTLLAKTYNEQFF.

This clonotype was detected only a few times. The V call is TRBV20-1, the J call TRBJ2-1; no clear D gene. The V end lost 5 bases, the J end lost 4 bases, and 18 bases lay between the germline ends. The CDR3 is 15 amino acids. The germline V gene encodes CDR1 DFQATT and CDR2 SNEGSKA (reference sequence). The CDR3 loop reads CSAARLGTRYNEQFF. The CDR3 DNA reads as TGCAGTGCTGCACGACTGGGTACGAGGTACAATGAGCAGTTCTTC.